The 5 T cell receptor beta chains below were found in one sample sequenced in a study of blood T cell repertoires in COVID-19. The repertoire was sequenced with immunoSEQ multiplex PCR; TCRdb's copy has only in-frame clones and lacks some. The data show 220,000 or so clones, with roughly 82% seen just once and roughly 2% held by the top ten. Sequencing used PBMCs or T cells enriched from blood (not recorded which). The receptors stem from a woman in her forties or fifties who had recovered from COVID-19.

This chain connects TRBV27 to TRBJ2-7, with 9 bases identical to TRBD1. V lost 2 bases, J lost 1 base, and 3 bases stayed unmatched. The germline CDR1 and CDR2 sequences are MNHEY and SMNVEV (reference sequence). There are 15 residues in the CDR3. The CDR3 nucleotides are TGTGCCAGCAGTTTAAGGGGGACAGGGTCCTACGAGCAGTACTTC. It translates to CASSLRGTGSYEQYF.

The J gene is TRBJ2-3, the V gene TRBV18; maybe TRBD1 (6 bases). The CDR3 runs to 14 residues. V shed 1 base and J shed 6 bases, with 11 bases lying between them. Germline V gene data show CDR1 as KGHSH and CDR2 as LQKENI. In DNA form, the CDR3 reads TGTGCCAGCTCACCACGACCAGACAGGGATACGCAGTATTTT. Translating it yields CASSPRPDRDTQYF.

The gene calls are TRBV19 and TRBJ1-1; D gene ambiguous. CDR3 length equals 14 residues. Trimming removed 5 bases from V and 0 bases from J, with 10 bases in between. Germline CDR1 is LNHDA and CDR2 is SQIVND (reference sequence). The CDR3 here is CASSWRGMNTEAFF. CDR3 bases: TGTGCCAGTAGTTGGAGAGGGATGAACACTGAAGCTTTCTTT.

CDR3 sequence: CASSLVGTGPGYTF. For the CDR3, the DNA is TGTGCCAGCAGCTTAGTCGGGACAGGCCCTGGCTACACCTTC. This chain connects TRBV7-2 to TRBJ1-2; 8 nucleotides match TRBD1. CDR3 length: 14 amino acids. Germline assignment: CDR1 SGHTA and CDR2 FQGNSA. The trim removed 1 base at V and 7 bases at J, leaving 5 bases unmatched. The variable domain in full, completed from reference TRBV7-2 and TRBJ1-2, reads GAGVSQSPSNKVTEKGKDVELRCDPISGHTALYWYRQSLGQGLEFLIYFQGNSAPDKSGLPSDRFSAERTGGSVSTLTIQRTQQEDSAVYLCASSLVGTGPGYTFGSGTRLTVV.

This chain uses TRBV6-1 with TRBJ1-3, with 8 bases fitting TRBD1. Losses at the gene ends were 0 bases for V and 4 bases for J; bases not matched to a gene: 2. The CDR3 covers 15 residues. Germline V CDR1 and CDR2: MNHNS, SASEGT. The CDR3 region has the DNA TGTGCCAGCAGTGAAGCAGGACAGGGAGGAAACACCATATATTTT. Protein: CASSEAGQGGNTIYF.